This T cell receptor (beta chain) comes out of a study of shared clonotypes between healthy human individuals. As regards this clone: Its specificity is unknown.

Findings and caveats of the study: Among a few donors, roughly 5.5% of naive CD4 clonotypes were found in common. In the sorted subsets, rarefaction showed sequencing was incomplete despite large depth. Memory subsets generally showed lower estimated richness than naive subsets.

The assay was immunoSEQ multiplex PCR, and TCRdb's table has in-frame clones only and misses some. The sample carries roughly 2.1 million clones, 90% to 95% recorded once. CD45RO-negative CD8 cells positively selected for CCR7 made up the naive population, which excluded terminally differentiated effector memory CD45RA+ cells. The clonotype comes from a man aged 18-30 years in good health. Some clones in this sample may be carry-over from other donors' samples. Material for sequencing was naive CD8+ T cells from PBMCs.

This CDR3 reads CASSQDGTEFYEQYF. DNA for the CDR3: TGCGCCAGCAGCCAAGATGGAACAGAATTCTACGAGCAGTACTTC. The V gene is TRBV4-1, the J gene TRBJ2-7; no clear D gene. In germline, CDR1 is MGHRA, CDR2 YSYEKL. The CDR3 sequence is 15 residues long. The V end lost 0 bases, the J end lost 3 bases, and 12 bases lay between the germline ends.